This is a list of T cell receptor beta chains from one sample in a study of blood T cells in healthy people across ages. TCRdb processed the 5' RACE reads anew with MiXCR; each CDR3 protein has one entry. This sample yields more than 900,000 distinct CDR3 sequences, of which about 28% are seen a single time; 10% belongs to the top ten. These data were likewise used in another study, on T cells of mothers and their children.

The material sequenced was blood. The source is a middle-aged woman in good health. The CDR3 runs from the conserved cysteine through the conserved F or W. The order of the fields is clone size, V gene, J gene, D gene, CDR3 DNA, CDR3 protein. The D gene is left open where the match is weak. Clone size appears in some rows only: once, few, many, or a class for an expanded clone.

many	TRBV29-1	TRBJ1-4	TRBD1	TGCAGCGTTGTGGACAGGACCTTCCTTACTAATGAAAAACTGTTTTTT	CSVVDRTFLTNEKLFF
-	TRBV20-1	TRBJ2-2	-	TGCAGTGCCGATACAGGGTCGGGCACCGGGGAGCTGTTTTTT	CSADTGSGTGELFF
many	TRBV12-3/TRBV12-4	TRBJ2-1	TRBD2	TGTGCCAGCAGGGAGCTAGCGGGGTACAATGAGCAGTTCTTC	CASRELAGYNEQFF
-	TRBV6-2/TRBV6-3	TRBJ2-1	-	TGTGCCAGCAGTTACAGGGCCTACAATGAGCAGTTCTTC	CASSYRAYNEQFF
few	TRBV7-2	TRBJ2-1	-	TGTGCCAGCAGTCCGGGGCCGATCTACAATGAGCAGTTCTTC	CASSPGPIYNEQFF
-	TRBV13	TRBJ2-2	-	TGTGCCAGCAGCTTAGAAGCAGGGGTTCACACCGGGGAGCTGTTTTTT	CASSLEAGVHTGELFF
many	TRBV29-1	TRBJ2-7	-	TGCAGCGCCGGAGGGGCCAACAGGGTCGAGCAGTACTTC	CSAGGANRVEQYF
few	TRBV20-1	TRBJ2-3	TRBD2	TGCAGTGCTAGAGATCGACTAGCGGGGTTCACAGATACGCAGTATTTT	CSARDRLAGFTDTQYF
few	TRBV7-3	TRBJ2-6	-	TGTGCCAGCAGCCAAAGGAGGTCTGGGGCCAACGTCCTGACTTTC	CASSQRRSGANVLTF
-	TRBV4-1	TRBJ1-1	-	TGCGCCAGCAGCCAAGAAGCAGGGATTGAAGCTTTCTTT	CASSQEAGIEAFF
many	TRBV5-1	TRBJ1-2	-	TGCGCCAGCAGCTCGACAGGCGACTATGGCTACACCTTC	CASSSTGDYGYTF
many	TRBV20-1	TRBJ1-4	-	TGCAGTGCTAACTCGGGCCACTCGGAAAAACTGTTTTTT	CSANSGHSEKLFF
few	TRBV14	TRBJ1-6	-	TGTGCCAGCAGCCAAGAAGGTTATAGGGAGAGGAATTCACCCCTCCACTTT	CASSQEGYRERNSPLHF
many	TRBV7-8	TRBJ1-5	-	TGTGCCAGCAGCTCAGCGGGGGCGGAGTACGCTATTCAGCCCCAGCATTTT	CASSSAGAEYAIQPQHF
-	TRBV5-1	TRBJ2-1	-	TGCGCCAGCACCTTCCGGCCAGGTAGAGAGCAGTTCTTC	CASTFRPGREQFF
-	TRBV6-2/TRBV6-3	TRBJ1-2	-	TGTGCCAGCAGGGACACTGGAGGCTATGGCTACACCTTC	CASRDTGGYGYTF
many	TRBV4-2	TRBJ1-2	-	TGTGCCAGCAGCCAAGCGGGGGGCTACACCTTC	CASSQAGGYTF